The source of this T cell receptor (beta chain) is a study of PD-L1 blockade in urothelial cancer. The germline V gene encodes CDR1 SEHNR and CDR2 FQNEAQ (reference sequence). The CDR3 extends over 16 amino acids. The germline V and J ends were trimmed by 2 bases and 7 bases, with 17 bases remaining between them. Using immunoSEQ multiplex PCR, the repertoire was profiled, and TCRdb retains in-frame clones only, with some absent. The data show about 86,000 clones, more than 75% seen once. Stated time point: pretreatment peripheral blood. This material consisted of PBMCs, taken around atezolizumab (anti-PD-L1) treatment. The chain couples TRBV7-9 to TRBJ2-2; the D is unclear. The origin of this receptor is a man aged 60-69 years with urothelial cancer. CDR3 DNA: TGTGCCAGCAGCTTACTAGTTTCATTCGGTGGCGGGGAGCTGTTTTTT. This codes for CASSLLVSFGGGELFF.